The source of this T cell receptor beta chain is a study of blood T cells in healthy people across ages. General study points: Because sorting was not performed, PBMCs prevented conclusive naive versus antigen-experienced comparison.

The CDR3 totals 18 residues. Trimming left V 2 bases short and J 0 bases short, with 14 bases between. The germline V gene encodes CDR1 MNHEY and CDR2 SMNVEV (reference sequence). The authors ran a second PCR of 7 to 11 cycles using a sample-barcoded 5' primer and a J-beta primer mix. In TCRdb, the 5' RACE reads were re-called with MiXCR into one record per CDR3 protein. This table has about 1.6 million distinct CDR3 sequences, about 32% appearing once. This clonotype was seen a few times. Its antigen is still unknown. For every donor, a draw yielded around 10 milliliters of peripheral blood. This receptor was taken from a woman aged 30 to 39 in good health. The specimen was blood. This chain connects TRBV27 to TRBJ2-6; maybe TRBD2 (6 bases). The CDR3 is CASSLVSSVPSGANVLTF. In nucleotides, the CDR3 is TGTGCCAGCAGTTTAGTTTCTAGCGTACCCTCTGGGGCCAACGTCCTGACTTTC.